This paragraph covers one T cell receptor (beta chain) sequence. The antigen remains undetermined. Under the authors' procedure: Clinicopathological groups differed in CDR3, with these differences serving to build a distant-metastasis classifier for papillary thyroid cancer. MiXCR was used by TCRdb to re-call the PCR reads. The V and J calls, along with clone size, are taken from TCRdb and not from the paper's own processing. The data contain about 59,000 clones, roughly 29% of them seen just once; the ten biggest clones take up less than 20%. Ahead of thyroid surgery, no patient had received treatment of any kind. The data derive from a study of metastatic and nonmetastatic thyroid tumors. Study as a whole: Repertoires from malignant and benign thyroid patients were compared across blood and tumor or nodule tissue.

General observations from the study: According to reports, the diversity of TCR beta was significantly higher in malignant thyroid tumors than in benign nodules, and this held in both blood and tumor samples.

Trimming shortened V by 1 base and J by 4 bases, and 15 bases separated the two germline ends. The CDR3 loop spans 16 amino acids. Germline V lookup: CDR1 MNHEY, CDR2 SVGEGT. This TCR was sampled from a female donor with papillary thyroid cancer or a benign thyroid nodule (not recorded which). Some clones in this sample may be carry-over from other donors' samples. The sample was blood. This sequence joins TRBV6-2 or TRBV6-3 and TRBJ2-3; maybe TRBD2 (6 bases). The CDR3, as DNA: TGTGCCAGCAGTTACTTTGCGGGGTGGACGGCAGATACGCAGTATTTT. This encodes CASSYFAGWTADTQYF.